This entry lists 13 T cell receptor beta chains sequenced from one sample in a study of shared T cell receptors in the human thymus. The repertoire was sequenced with immunoSEQ multiplex PCR; TCRdb's copy has only in-frame clones and lacks some. The data show 700,000 or so clones, with approximately 83% seen just once and under 0.012% held by the top ten. These data are also associated with another study on human thymus T cells.

Input material: thymocytes. These receptors came from a girl younger than two with a congenital heart defect.

The chain joins TRBV14 to TRBJ1-1; 8 nucleotides line up with TRBD1. The V and J ends lost 4 bases and 1 base, in that order; junction bases with no gene match: 26. The CDR3 contains 22 residues. The germline V gene has CDR1 SGHDN and CDR2 FVKESK. The CDR3 sequence is CASSLCPGTGLSEPQGNTEAFF. As DNA, the CDR3 is TGTGCCAGCAGCCTTTGCCCCGGGACAGGCCTATCGGAGCCCCAAGGGAACACTGAAGCTTTCTTT.

This clone was counted only a few times. J is TRBJ1-1 and V is TRBV12-5; 8 bases are a match to TRBD1. There are 20 residues in the CDR3. Germline lookup yields CDR1 LGHNT and CDR2 FRNRAP. After removal of 4 bases from V and 0 bases from J, the junction contained 19 bases not matched to a gene. The CDR3 DNA reads TGTGCTAGTGGTTCCACGACAGGGGCCCCTCCACGATGCATGAACACTGAAGCTTTCTTT. This sequence encodes CASGSTTGAPPRCMNTEAFF.

This chain uses TRBV5-1 with TRBJ1-2, with TRBD1 as a possible D gene (5 bases). The germline CDR1 and CDR2 sequences are SGHRS and YFSETQ. The V and J ends lost 7 bases and 1 base respectively, with 17 bases between them. CDR3 size: 15 residues. The CDR3 sequence is CASSLLGGLNYGYTF. DNA for the CDR3: TGCGCCAGCTCGCTCCTGGGGGGTCTTAACTATGGCTACACCTTC.

The chain links TRBV5-4 to TRBJ2-3; 8 bases agree with TRBD1. V lost 5 bases to trimming and J lost 2 bases; unmatched junction nucleotides: 7. This CDR3 spans 15 amino acids. The germline gives CDR1 SGHNT, CDR2 YYREEE (reference sequence). The CDR3 region has the DNA TGTGCCAGCAGACCGGACAGGGATGTCACAGATACGCAGTATTTT. Its translation: CASRPDRDVTDTQYF.

The rearrangement joins TRBV6-5 to TRBJ1-6; 7 bases fit TRBD1. CDR3 length: 13 amino acids. CDR1 is MNHEY and CDR2 is SVGAGI in the germline V gene. The trim removed 7 bases at V and 7 bases at J, leaving 4 bases unmatched. The CDR3 DNA sequence: TGTGCCAGCACCATACAGGGGAATTCACCCCTCCACTTT. This codes for CASTIQGNSPLHF.

The chain employs TRBV29-1 and TRBJ2-5, with a possible D match to TRBD1 (6 bases). Trimming stripped 4 bases from V and 5 bases from J, with 20 bases between. This CDR3 spans 15 amino acids. Germline-derived CDR1 and CDR2 are SQVTM and ANQGSEA. CDR3 bases: TGCAGCGTTGTGCCCATACAGGGAGCGTGGGAGACCCAGTACTTC. Translation: CSVVPIQGAWETQYF.

The chain carries TRBV7-9 and TRBJ1-1; D uncertain. V shed 1 base and J shed 1 base, with 10 bases lying between them. This CDR3 is built from 15 residues. Germline CDR1 is SEHNR and CDR2 is FQNEAQ (reference sequence). CDR3 amino acids: CASSLGHSPNTEAFF. As DNA, the CDR3 is TGTGCCAGCAGCTTAGGTCACTCGCCGAACACTGAAGCTTTCTTT.

The V call is TRBV15, the J call TRBJ2-5; TRBD2 aligns across 11 bases. The closer fit of TRBJ2-7 to the DNA end suggests the J call may be wrong. Germline V gene data show CDR1 as LNHNV and CDR2 as YYDKDF (reference sequence). This CDR3 contains 16 residues. CDR3 amino acids: CATSRMLPSGGPEQYF. The CDR3 DNA is TGTGCCACCAGCAGGATGCTACCTAGCGGGGGGCCCGAGCAGTACTTC.

The V and J genes are TRBV6-1 and TRBJ2-3; 8 nucleotides match TRBD1. The germline V gene encodes CDR1 MNHNS and CDR2 SASEGT. V lost 7 bases and J lost 1; bases outside the gene matches: 4. The CDR3 has 14 amino acids. The CDR3 region is CASIVDRGTDTQYF. Written as DNA, the CDR3 is TGTGCCAGCATTGTGGACAGGGGCACAGATACGCAGTATTTT.

This chain joins TRBV28 and TRBJ2-7; 12 bases agree with TRBD1. CDR3 size: 16 residues. Per the germline V gene, CDR1 is MDHEN and CDR2 is SYDVKM. V gave up 4 bases and J gave up 5 bases; unmatched junction bases: 9. CDR3 sequence: CASSSSTGQGAHEQYF. The CDR3 bases are TGTGCCAGCAGTTCATCTACGGGACAGGGGGCCCACGAGCAGTACTTC.

The rearrangement joins TRBV5-1 to TRBJ2-2; 9 nucleotides align to TRBD1. This CDR3 has 15 amino acids. Germline trimming cut 4 bases from V and 4 bases from J; bases unmatched to any gene: 5. In germline, CDR1 is SGHRS, CDR2 YFSETQ. As DNA, the CDR3 is TGCGCCAGCAGCGCCCTGACAGGGGGCACCGGGGAGCTGTTTTTT. Its translation is CASSALTGGTGELFF.

This clone was found a few times. This chain links TRBV19 with TRBJ2-7; the D gene is possibly TRBD1 (6 bases). V shed 3 bases and J shed 1 base, with 25 bases lying between them. The CDR3 is made up of 19 amino acids. CDR1 is LNHDA, CDR2 SQIVND, per germline (reference sequence). CDR3 in amino acids: CASSIRTGGQDSPSYEQYF. The CDR3 DNA follows: TGTGCCAGTAGTATCCGTACTGGGGGACAAGATTCTCCGTCCTACGAGCAGTACTTC.

The chain uses TRBV11-2 and TRBJ1-4, with D uncertain. CDR1 and CDR2 from the germline V gene are SGHAT and FQNNGV. V was trimmed by 3 bases and J by 8 bases, leaving 10 bases between them. This CDR3 has 13 residues. In DNA form, the CDR3 reads TGTGCCAGCAGCTTCGGTTTTCGGGAAAAACTGTTTTTT. Residues: CASSFGFREKLFF. Full variable domain (missing parts from reference TRBV11-2 and TRBJ1-4): EAGVAQSPRYKIIEKRQSVAFWCNPISGHATLYWYQQILGQGPKLLIQFQNNGVVDDSQLPKDRFSAERLKGVDSTLKIQPAKLEDSAVYLCASSFGFREKLFFGSGTQLSVL.